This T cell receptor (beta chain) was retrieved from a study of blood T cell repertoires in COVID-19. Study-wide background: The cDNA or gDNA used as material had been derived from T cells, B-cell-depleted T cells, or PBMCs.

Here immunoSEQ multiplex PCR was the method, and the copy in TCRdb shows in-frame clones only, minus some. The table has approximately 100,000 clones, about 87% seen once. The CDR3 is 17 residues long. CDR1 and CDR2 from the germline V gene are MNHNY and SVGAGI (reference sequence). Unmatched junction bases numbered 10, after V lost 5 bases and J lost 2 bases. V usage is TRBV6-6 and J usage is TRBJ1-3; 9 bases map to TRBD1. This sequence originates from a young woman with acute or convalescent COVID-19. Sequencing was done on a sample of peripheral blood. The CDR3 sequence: CASSPGTGTRTGNTIYF. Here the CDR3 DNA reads TGTGCCAGCAGTCCCGGGACAGGGACTAGGACTGGAAACACCATATATTTT.